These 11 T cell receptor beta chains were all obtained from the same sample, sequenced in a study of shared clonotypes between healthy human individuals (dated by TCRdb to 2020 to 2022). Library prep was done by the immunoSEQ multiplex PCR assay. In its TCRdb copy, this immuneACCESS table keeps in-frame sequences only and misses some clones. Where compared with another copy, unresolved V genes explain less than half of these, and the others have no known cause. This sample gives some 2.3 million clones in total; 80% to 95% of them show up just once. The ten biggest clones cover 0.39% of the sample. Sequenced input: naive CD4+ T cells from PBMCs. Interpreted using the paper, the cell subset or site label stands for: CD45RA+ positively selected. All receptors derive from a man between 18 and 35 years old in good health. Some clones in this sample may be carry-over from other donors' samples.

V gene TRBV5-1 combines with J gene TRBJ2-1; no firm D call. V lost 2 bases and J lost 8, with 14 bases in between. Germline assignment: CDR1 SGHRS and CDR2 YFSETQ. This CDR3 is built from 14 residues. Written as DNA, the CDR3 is TGCGCCAGCAGCTTCCGGGCAGCTACGGATGAGCAGTTCTTC. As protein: CASSFRAATDEQFF.

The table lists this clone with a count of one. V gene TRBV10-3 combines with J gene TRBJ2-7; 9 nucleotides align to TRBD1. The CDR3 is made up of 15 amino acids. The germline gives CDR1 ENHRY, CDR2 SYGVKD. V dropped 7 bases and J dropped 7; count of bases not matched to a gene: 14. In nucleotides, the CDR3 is TGTGCCATCACCACCCGCCCGGGGACAGGGCGAGAGCAGTACTTC. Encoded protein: CAITTRPGTGREQYF.

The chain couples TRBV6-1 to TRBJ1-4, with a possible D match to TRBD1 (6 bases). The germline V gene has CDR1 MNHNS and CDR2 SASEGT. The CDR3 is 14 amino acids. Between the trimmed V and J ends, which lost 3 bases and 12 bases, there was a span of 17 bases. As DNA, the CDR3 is TGTGCCAGCAGTGATCCGGGGGCGCGATGGGAACTGTTTTTT. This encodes CASSDPGARWELFF.

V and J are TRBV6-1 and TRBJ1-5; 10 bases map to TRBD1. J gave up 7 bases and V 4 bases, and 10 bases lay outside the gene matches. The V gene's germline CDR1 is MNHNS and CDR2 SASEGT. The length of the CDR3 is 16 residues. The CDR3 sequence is CASSALTGGTGQPQHF. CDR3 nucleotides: TGTGCCAGCAGTGCCTTGACAGGGGGCACGGGACAGCCCCAGCATTTT.

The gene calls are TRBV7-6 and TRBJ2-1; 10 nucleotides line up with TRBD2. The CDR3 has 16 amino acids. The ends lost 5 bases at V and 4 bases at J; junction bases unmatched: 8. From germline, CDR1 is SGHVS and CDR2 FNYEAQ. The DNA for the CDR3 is TGTGCCAGCAGCCATCAAGCGGGAGGGCGATACAATGAGCAGTTCTTC. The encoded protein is CASSHQAGGRYNEQFF.

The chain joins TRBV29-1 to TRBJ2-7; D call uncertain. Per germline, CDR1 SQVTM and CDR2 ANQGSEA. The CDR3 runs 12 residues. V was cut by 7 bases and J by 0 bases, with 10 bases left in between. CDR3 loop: CSGGWSSYEQYF. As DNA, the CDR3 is TGCAGCGGTGGGTGGAGCTCCTACGAGCAGTACTTC.

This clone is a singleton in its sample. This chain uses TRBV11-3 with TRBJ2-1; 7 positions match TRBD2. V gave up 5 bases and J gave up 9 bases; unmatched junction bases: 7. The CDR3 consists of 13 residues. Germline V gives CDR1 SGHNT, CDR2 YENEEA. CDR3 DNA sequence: TGTGCCAGCAGCCAAGCGGGGACGGGTGAGCAGTTCTTC. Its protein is CASSQAGTGEQFF.

The CDR3 loop is CASSLGLARNNEQFF. In nucleotides, the CDR3 is TGTGCCAGCAGCTTGGGACTAGCGAGGAACAATGAGCAGTTCTTC. This chain joins TRBV11-2 and TRBJ2-1; TRBD2 agrees at 10 bases. Per the germline V gene, CDR1 is SGHAT and CDR2 is FQNNGV. CDR3 length equals 15 residues. V trimming: 3 bases; J trimming: 5 bases; junction bases outside the gene matches: 4.

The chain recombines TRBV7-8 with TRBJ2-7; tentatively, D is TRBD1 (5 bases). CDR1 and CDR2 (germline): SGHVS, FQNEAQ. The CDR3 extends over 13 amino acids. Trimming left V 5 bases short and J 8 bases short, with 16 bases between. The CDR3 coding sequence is TGTGCCAGCAGCGAACCCCCCCAGGGTAAGCAGTACTTC. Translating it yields CASSEPPQGKQYF.

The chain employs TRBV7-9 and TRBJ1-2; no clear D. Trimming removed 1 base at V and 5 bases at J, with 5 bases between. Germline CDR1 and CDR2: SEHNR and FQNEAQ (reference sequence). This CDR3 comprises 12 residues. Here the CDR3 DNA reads TGTGCCAGCAGCTTAGTCCCTTATGGCTACACCTTC. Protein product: CASSLVPYGYTF. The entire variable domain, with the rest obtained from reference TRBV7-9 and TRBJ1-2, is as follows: DTGVSQNPRHKITKRGQNVTFRCDPISEHNRLYWYRQTLGQGPEFLTYFQNEAQLEKSRLLSDRFSAERPKGSFSTLEIQRTEQGDSAMYLCASSLVPYGYTFGSGTRLTVV.

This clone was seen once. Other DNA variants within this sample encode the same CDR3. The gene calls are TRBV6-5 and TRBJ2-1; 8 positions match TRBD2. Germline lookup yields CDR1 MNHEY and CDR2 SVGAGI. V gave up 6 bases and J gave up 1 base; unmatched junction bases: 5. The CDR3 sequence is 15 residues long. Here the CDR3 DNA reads TGTGCCAGCAGCTCCCCGGGAGGGTCCTACAATGAGCAGTTCTTC. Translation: CASSSPGGSYNEQFF.